This T cell receptor beta chain was observed in a study of cytomegalovirus exposure and HLA in healthy donors. This table comes from immunoSEQ multiplex PCR, and its TCRdb copy is limited to in-frame clones, with some not included. The sample records 150,000 to 200,000 clones, about 90% being singletons. Germline-derived CDR1 and CDR2 are MNHNS and SASEGT. V lost 4 bases and J lost 7; bases outside the gene matches: 6. The CDR3 sequence is 15 residues long. This receptor was identified in a woman aged 18-35 years in good health and CMV-seropositive. This rearrangement joins TRBV6-1 to TRBJ1-5; TRBD1 matches at 11 bases. What was sequenced was PBMCs. CDR3: CASSGPGTGGQPQHF. The DNA for the CDR3 is TGTGCCAGCAGTGGCCCCGGGACAGGGGGACAGCCCCAGCATTTT.